This TCR beta chain was recorded in a study of blood T cell repertoires in COVID-19. Across the study: Collection of acute and convalescent COVID-19 samples took place in the United States, Italy and Spain. Sample material is recorded as cDNA or gDNA derived from T cells, B-cell-depleted T cells, or PBMCs.

The CDR3 is 16 residues long. Germline CDR1 reads LGHDT; CDR2 reads YNNKEL (reference sequence). V trimming: 3 bases; J trimming: 4 bases; junction bases outside the gene matches: 6. In the original workflow: Estimated nucleated cell counts came from reference gene primer amplification. Only in-frame clones appear in the TCRdb table, and some are missing; sequencing was by immunoSEQ multiplex PCR. V and J calls and clone size are those listed in that table; D and trimming were worked out from the DNA. The table includes 75,000 to 95,000 clones, 84% detected once. The V and J genes are TRBV3-1 (or the pseudogene TRBV3-2) and TRBJ1-3; 10 nucleotides agree with TRBD1. The sample was peripheral blood. The sequence came from a man aged 55 to 70 with acute or convalescent COVID-19. The DNA of the CDR3 is TGTGCCAGCAGCCAGCCGGGACAGGGGAAGGGAAACACCATATATTTT. It yields the protein CASSQPGQGKGNTIYF.